This T cell receptor (beta chain) derives from a study of blood T cell repertoires in COVID-19. Data came from immunoSEQ multiplex PCR; TCRdb stores just in-frame clones and leaves some out. The sample lists 150,000 to 200,000 clones, approximately 87% occurring once. This sequence originates from a man in his 70s with active or convalescent COVID-19. Sequencing was done on a sample of peripheral blood.

The CDR3 is CASSLATGEVTQYF. CDR3 bases: TGCGCCAGCAGCTTGGCCACGGGAGAGGTGACCCAGTACTTC. V usage is TRBV5-1 and J usage is TRBJ2-5; D is perhaps TRBD2 (6 bases). Trimming took 0 bases from V and 7 from J, leaving 13 bases between them. The CDR3 consists of 14 residues. Germline V gives CDR1 SGHRS, CDR2 YFSETQ.